The 8 T cell receptor beta chains below were found in one sample sequenced in a study of shared clonotypes between healthy human individuals. Generated by immunoSEQ multiplex PCR, the TCRdb table keeps only in-frame clones and is missing some. This sample has under 2,500,000 clones, with approximately 95% found just once. The material sequenced was naive CD4+ T cells sorted from blood. The subset was: CD45RA+ positively selected. These receptors all come from a young man in good health.

This clone was seen a single time. The chain employs TRBV4-1 and TRBJ2-3; 14 bases match TRBD2. J lost 5 bases, V lost 1 base, and 5 bases had no gene match. Per germline, CDR1 MGHRA and CDR2 YSYEKL. The CDR3 runs 17 residues. The CDR3 coding sequence is TGCGCCAGCAGCCAAGGACTAGCGGGGGGGCAGCAAGATACGCAGTATTTT. This gives the protein CASSQGLAGGQQDTQYF.

The J gene is TRBJ2-7, the V gene TRBV18; 7 nucleotides align to TRBD1. The CDR3 contains 14 residues. Germline V gene data show CDR1 as KGHSH and CDR2 as LQKENI. J lost 4 bases, V lost 3 bases, and 6 bases had no gene match. DNA for the CDR3: TGTGCCAGCTCACCCGACAGGGTAGTTTACGAGCAGTACTTC. Encoded protein: CASSPDRVVYEQYF.

This clone has a single count. The junction does not match germline at one end; this may be a read error. Other nucleotide sequences from this sample produce the same CDR3. The V gene is TRBV5-4, the J gene TRBJ1-6; 8 bases agree with TRBD1. The CDR3 runs 15 residues. Germline CDR1 is SGHNT and CDR2 is YYREEE (reference sequence). CDR3 sequence (DNA): TGTGCAAGCAGCTTGTCCGGGACAGGACAATCACCCCTCCACTTT. This codes for CASSLSGTGQSPLHF.

The gene calls are TRBV7-9 and TRBJ2-3; D is perhaps TRBD2 (5 bases). The V gene's germline CDR1 is SEHNR and CDR2 FQNEAQ (reference sequence). V lost 8 bases and J lost 7, with 13 bases in between. This CDR3 has 12 residues. CDR3 in DNA: TGTGCCAGCCATGAGGGCGCGAATACGCAGTATTTT. It encodes CASHEGANTQYF.

V gene TRBV4-2 combines with J gene TRBJ1-5; D gene unclear. CDR1 is LGHNA, CDR2 YNFKEQ, per germline. V lost 3 bases, J lost 0 bases, and 18 bases lay in between. This CDR3 has 18 amino acids. CDR3 protein: CASSQILGRRDSNQPQHF. CDR3 bases: TGTGCCAGCAGCCAGATCTTAGGTCGCAGAGATAGCAATCAGCCCCAGCATTTT.

The chain is built from TRBV2 and TRBJ1-6, with 7 bases matching TRBD1. V was pared by 6 bases and J by 7 bases, with 9 bases of the junction left unmatched. CDR1 SNHLY and CDR2 FYNNEI come from the germline V gene. CDR3 size: 15 residues. This chain's CDR3 is CASRDRDSENSPLHF. The CDR3, as DNA: TGTGCCAGCAGAGACAGGGACAGCGAAAATTCACCCCTCCACTTT.

In its sample, this clone was seen a few times. V and J are TRBV7-6 and TRBJ1-4, with 9 bases matching TRBD1. V shed 5 bases, J shed 3 bases, and the junction held 7 bases outside the gene matches. CDR3 length: 16 residues. Germline CDR1 is SGHVS and CDR2 is FNYEAQ. The CDR3 bases are TGTGCCAGCAGCCGGGGACAGGGACTGGCTAATGAAAAACTGTTTTTT. Translating it yields CASSRGQGLANEKLFF.

The genes are TRBV28 and TRBJ1-1; D is ambiguous. Germline V lookup: CDR1 MDHEN, CDR2 SYDVKM. This CDR3 has 14 residues. V gave up 6 bases and J gave up 7 bases, with 18 bases separating them. The CDR3 loop reads CASSYYRAPGEAFF. The CDR3 bases are TGTGCCAGCAGCTATTACCGGGCCCCCGGTGAAGCTTTCTTT.